The sequence of this T cell receptor beta chain was determined in a study of cytomegalovirus exposure and HLA in healthy donors (dated by TCRdb to the late 2010s). About the investigation overall: An earlier analysis of several hundred of the donors reported roughly 270 Gb of sequence data and some 100 million unique TCR beta sequences from 190 million or so T cells. Along with the roughly 700-subject first cohort, a separate validation cohort of more than 90 different subjects was used. The genetic ancestry cluster associated with self-reported Caucasian donors included about 81% of the roughly 410 genotyped donors. Genome-wide SNP genotypes for about 55% of the 666 donors were used in a later genetic analysis, which treated that subset as a discovery cohort. Among roughly 370 genotyped donors of the cohort, an average of about 240,000 unique TCR beta nucleotide sequences were sequenced per donor, roughly 20% of them non-productive. The later analysis used no new phenotypic data to find candidate immune exposures, relying instead on TCR beta sequences and their occurrence across donors. A later analysis re-examined previously published TCR beta repertoires from about 700 donors and added high-resolution HLA genotyping to investigate patterns of TCR occurrence. Using immunosequencing, the study profiled T cell repertoires from roughly 650 subjects and related those repertoires to cytomegalovirus serostatus. The study combined high-throughput TCR immunosequencing, statistical association of individual TCRs with disease status, and machine learning to predict cytomegalovirus infection status. The study aimed to test whether signatures of past pathogen exposure could be identified by cataloging public T cell receptors. Donor age, sex, ethnicity and CMV serostatus were compiled alongside the repertoire data. Typing coverage varied by locus: about 620-630 donors for A, B, C, DRB1 and DQB1; roughly 510 for DQA1; some 610 for DPA1; about 450 for DPB1. An earlier analysis of 500 to 750 of the donors applied high-throughput TCR beta sequencing to assess whether each TCR beta V gene segment acted as functional or pseudogenic. HLA typing covered class I and class II loci at four-digit resolution. An early release that covered about 600 HLA-typed donors contained 300 to 350 gigabases of sequencing data and about 93 million unique TCR sequences. Four to six DR-DQ haplotypes were handled as single units for association and clustering, since linkage in the cohort was strong. All discovery cohort repertoires had been generated on a single sequencing platform. Study-level results and caveats: According to the authors, the approach could potentially be generalized to other disease states and immunological phenotypes. An earlier analysis of around 600 of the donors showed that most TCR beta V segments appeared in productive rearrangements either about 87% or about 30% of the time, which broadly matched IMGT annotations. While some public TCRs were present in many individuals, most TCR sequences turned up only very rarely across donors. The presence/absence analyses assumed that sequencing depth was roughly uniform across donors, and that assumption may not be true. Because HLA typing was missing for some donors at each locus, association tests included only the typed subset. A later analysis found that TCR association rates varied across HLA loci, with DRB1 alleles showing the most associated TCRs and HLA-C alleles the fewest. When HLA alleles, especially DR and DQ, strongly co-occurred, TCR associations were difficult to assign to individual alleles. A cluster of highly shared sequence variants was judged likely to represent a technical artifact of the sequencing pipeline. For the cohort, immune exposure information was limited to CMV serostatus. Linkage disequilibrium might explain the correlated functional status among segregating V segments, but an unknown experimental factor could not be ruled out. The classifier was reported to diagnose cytomegalovirus status with high specificity and sensitivity in both the original and validation cohorts. The study gave a list of about 150 TCR beta chains associated with cytomegalovirus. A few of the identified cytomegalovirus-associated TCR beta chains were confirmed in vitro to be specific for cytomegalovirus antigens. A further reported finding was that TCR beta sequences accurately predicted the HLA-A and HLA-B alleles for most subjects in the first cohort. In a later analysis, 16,951 TCR beta sequences were associated with specific HLA alleles at a false discovery rate of 0.05. Compared with equally common non-associated chains, HLA-associated TCR beta chains in a later analysis were more clonally expanded and had lower generation probabilities. According to a later genetic analysis, donors in an Asian-associated ancestry cluster had fewer N-insertions in productive TCRs than the roughly 700-donor mean. Because counts were too low, about 17 rarely observed V segments, including chromosome 9 orphons, were excluded from the earlier analysis of some 540 of the donors. In a later genetic analysis, a missense DCLRE1C variant was associated with V-gene and J-gene trimming of TCR beta chains, and the association was replicated in an independent cohort. Only TCR beta chains were sequenced in this cohort, and the absence of alpha or paired-chain data limited detectable features. Several of the top co-occurrence clusters appeared to be linked to parvovirus B19, influenza, CMV and Epstein-Barr virus, according to a later analysis. A later analysis found that most CMV-associated TCR beta chains appeared HLA-restricted, with HLA associations seemingly driven largely by CMV exposure.

The cohort was made up of approximately 670 healthy bone marrow donors. All cohort members were sampled while nominally healthy, although unrecorded immune exposures were likely present. The donor tested CMV seronegative and was one of the 352 seronegative cohort members. A peripheral blood sample was provided by each donor, and peripheral blood mononuclear cells were used for TCR beta sequencing. Genomic DNA extraction from the blood cell samples was performed with the Qiagen DNeasy Blood Extraction Kit. This clone was recorded only once. Its target antigen remains unknown. Per-nucleotide qualities are absent, and no much larger clonotype sits a single base away. Library preparation used the immunoSEQ multiplex PCR assay. The multiplex PCR relied on a mix of 60 forward primers for TCR Vbeta segments and 13 reverse primers for TCR Jbeta segments. A multiplex PCR assay on genomic DNA amplified the CDR3 region of rearranged TCR beta genes. Amplified TCR beta libraries were sequenced as 87-base-pair reads on the Illumina HiSeq System. The source study handled its data this way. A later analysis counted some 80 million unique TCR beta chains across the 550 to 700 repertoires, and around 12 million of these chains were shared by at least two donors. To remove PCR and sequencing errors, raw reads were error-corrected and collapsed into unique sequences using a nearest-neighbor algorithm that merged closely related sequences. Alignment of CDR3 sequences to IMGT reference sequences was used to assign V, D and J gene segments. For a sequence to be retained, at least a six-nucleotide match to both a V gene segment and a J gene segment was required. A rearrangement counted as productive if the CDR3 had no stop codons and remained in frame with V and J, and every other rearrangement counted as non-productive. CDR3 was defined according to IMGT convention as the region running from the second conserved V-encoded cysteine to the conserved J-encoded phenylalanine. In an earlier analysis of more than 550 of the donors, sequences lacking an unambiguous match to a single V gene segment were excluded. In an earlier analysis of approximately 610 of the donors, V segments were called functional above 56.7% productive rearrangements and were called segregating when the between-donor standard deviation exceeded 5%. A statistical classification framework was built to diagnose cytomegalovirus status from the catalog of TCR beta chain sequences. A later analysis assigned V and J genes by comparing TCR nucleotide sequences with IMGT/GENE-DB human TR gene sequences. The TCRdist pipeline was used in a later analysis to assign CDR3 sequences and most-parsimonious VDJ recombination scenarios. In a later analysis, each TCR beta chain was defined by its CDR3 amino acid sequence together with its V-gene family, and reads lacking a unique V-gene family were excluded. In a later analysis, 500 to 700 highly shared, low-generation-probability nucleotide sequences were removed to address suspected cross-contamination and a sequencing artifact. For each public chain, a later analysis derived a clonal expansion index from normalized ranks of inferred template counts within each repertoire. Generation probabilities in a later analysis came from a VDJ recombination model fitted to out-of-frame rearrangements, and those results were checked against IGoR. In a later analysis, hypergeometric tests were used to score TCR-TCR, TCR-HLA and TCR-CMV co-occurrence, with a repertoire-size bias correction applied to TCR pairs. False discovery rates were estimated in a later analysis by permuting HLA or CMV assignments 20 times. In a later analysis, co-occurring TCRs were grouped using DBSCAN, with TCRdist sequence similarity added in when clustering inside HLA-allele-positive subsets. For co-occurrence clustering, repertoires with fewer than 30,000 or more than 120,000 public chains were excluded, along with five or six repertoires with anomalous nucleotide sharing. The table was pulled from immuneACCESS by TCRdb, which kept in-frame rearrangements only. Such tables lose some clones; where checked, under half of the loss comes from unresolved V genes, and the rest has no known cause. V and J calls and clone size are as listed in that table; D and trimming were resolved from the DNA. The sample table records 210,000 or so clones; less than 85% of these occur just once. The top ten hold 0.22% of the sample.

The receptor was isolated from a girl aged 2-15 years in good health and CMV-seronegative. Sequencing was performed on PBMCs.

The CDR3 amino acid sequence is: CASSPGTATDQPQHF. The sequenced DNA: TGCGCCAGCAGCCCTGGGACAGCTACTGATCAGCCCCAGCATTTT. This chain joins TRBV4-1 to TRBJ1-5; 7 bases in between match TRBD1. The CDR3 spans 15 residues, from the cysteine through the phenylalanine. The CDR3 DNA has 45 bases and is translated from base 1. Germline trimming: 4 bases from V, 5 bases from J; junction bases outside gene matches: 8. For CDR1 and CDR2, the germline V gene lists MGHRA and YSYEKL.